The 2 T cell receptor beta chains given below trace back to one sample, sequenced in a study of cytomegalovirus exposure and HLA in healthy donors. Sequencing used immunoSEQ multiplex PCR; TCRdb keeps in-frame clones, though not all of them. The sample lists 100,000 to 150,000 clones; about nine tenths were seen once. Sequencing used PBMCs. The receptors here all came from a woman aged 18-29 years in good health and CMV-seronegative.

V is TRBV4-1 and J is TRBJ2-7; TRBD2 matches 11 bases. This CDR3 region has 15 residues. V lost 4 bases, J lost 2 bases, and 4 bases stayed unmatched. Germline assignment: CDR1 MGHRA and CDR2 YSYEKL. The CDR3 DNA is TGCGCCAGCAGCCGGGGGACTAGCGGCGCCTACGAGCAGTACTTC. Encoded protein: CASSRGTSGAYEQYF.

J is TRBJ2-1 and V is TRBV27; the D is unclear. The germline V gene has CDR1 MNHEY and CDR2 SMNVEV (reference sequence). V gave up 3 bases and J gave up 9 bases, with 9 bases separating them. The CDR3 totals 12 residues. The CDR3, as DNA: TGTGCCAGCAGTTTTGGCAGCGCTGAGCAGTTCTTC. Encoded protein: CASSFGSAEQFF.